This TCR beta chain was sequenced during a study of beta chain features in type 1 diabetes. The CDR3 spans 17 residues. V shed 3 bases and J shed 0 bases, with 14 bases lying between them. CDR1 is SNHLY and CDR2 is FYNNEI in the germline V gene. This clone was observed a few times. Its antigen is not known. Isolated RNA was reverse transcribed in full, so expressed TCRB transcripts were sequenced. Produced via immunoSEQ multiplex PCR; TCRdb's table is partial and in-frame only. The sample holds nearly 700,000 clones, roughly 12% seen once. Notes on the study in general: Among type 1 diabetes patients, VDJ junctions had fewer insertions and more deletions. Shorter TCRB CDR3s, moderately but significantly so, were found in Type 1 diabetes patients in all four CD4+ subsets. Across patients, naive, central memory and Treg TCRB repertoires exhibited apparently greater similarity than was observed across healthy donors.

This receptor was taken from a man in his late teens or twenties with type 1 diabetes. The V gene is TRBV2, the J gene TRBJ2-2, with D perhaps matching TRBD1 or TRBD2 (6 bases each). The sequencing input was naive CD4+ T cells from blood. The CDR3 protein is CASSDLGGIANTGELFF. DNA of the CDR3: TGTGCCAGCAGTGATTTAGGGGGGATCGCGAACACCGGGGAGCTGTTTTTT.